One sample yielded the 16 T cell receptor beta chains listed below, sequenced in a study of blood T cells in healthy people across ages. Through a sample-barcoded 5' primer and a J-beta primer mix, a second PCR was run for roughly 6 to 12 cycles. In TCRdb, the 5' RACE reads were re-called with MiXCR into one record per CDR3 protein. The data contain roughly 1,800,000 distinct CDR3 sequences, 49% of them singletons. Material: blood. Receptors were obtained from a woman in her 40s in good health.

The CDR3 is CASSPVTGAYEQYF. The DNA of the CDR3 is TGTGCCAGCAGCCCAGTAACAGGGGCCTACGAGCAGTACTTC. The chain carries TRBV3-1 and TRBJ2-7; 7 bases are shared with TRBD1. The CDR3 is made up of 14 amino acids. Trimming at V came to 4 bases and at J to 2 bases, leaving 5 bases not matched to a gene. CDR1 is LGHDT, CDR2 YNNKEL, per germline (reference sequence).

V and J are TRBV5-4 and TRBJ1-1, with 10 bases lining up with TRBD1. Looked up from germline, CDR1 is SGHNT and CDR2 is YYREEE (reference sequence). J lost 0 bases, V lost 5 bases, and 7 bases had no gene match. The CDR3 loop spans 16 amino acids. The DNA of the CDR3 is TGTGCCAGCAGGCCCGGGACAGGGGACATGAACACTGAAGCTTTCTTT. Translation: CASRPGTGDMNTEAFF.

This clonotype was observed a single time. CDR3 nucleotides: TGTGCCAGTGCGCGGTCATATTCACCCCTCCACTTT. Translating it yields CASARSYSPLHF. The rearrangement joins TRBV6-2 or TRBV6-3 to TRBJ1-6; D ambiguous. Trimming shortened V by 9 bases and J by 8 bases, and 11 bases separated the two germline ends. CDR3 length: 12 amino acids. Looked up from germline, CDR1 is MNHEY and CDR2 is SVGEGT.

The table lists this clonotype with a few counts. V is TRBV4-3 and J is TRBJ2-1; maybe TRBD2 (6 bases). The V end was cut by 0 bases, the J end by 1 base, with 10 bases between. Germline V gene lookup returns CDR1 LGHNA and CDR2 YSLEER. The CDR3 sequence is 16 residues long. CDR3 nucleotide sequence: TGCGCCAGCAGCCAAGAACCGGGGGTGTCCTACAATGAGCAGTTCTTC. Amino acid sequence: CASSQEPGVSYNEQFF.

V gene TRBV9 combines with J gene TRBJ2-1; 8 bases map to TRBD1. Germline CDR1 is SGDLS and CDR2 is YYNGEE. The CDR3 spans 15 residues. Germline trimming cut 2 bases from V and 8 bases from J; bases unmatched to any gene: 9. The CDR3 here is CASSVTQGAIDEQFF. The CDR3 bases are TGTGCCAGCAGCGTTACCCAGGGGGCTATCGATGAGCAGTTCTTC.

The chain recombines TRBV6-2 or TRBV6-3 with TRBJ2-5; 8 bases line up with TRBD1. The trim removed 1 base at V and 11 bases at J, leaving 9 bases unmatched. The CDR3 extends over 14 amino acids. Per the germline V gene, CDR1 is MNHEY and CDR2 is SVGEGT. The CDR3: CASSYWTGLNEQYF. The CDR3 DNA reads as TGTGCCAGCAGTTACTGGACAGGGTTGAATGAGCAGTACTTC.

The chain carries TRBV12-3 or TRBV12-4 and TRBJ2-6; tentatively, D is TRBD2 (6 bases). This CDR3 region has 16 residues. Trimming took off 3 bases at V and 2 bases at J, with 11 bases between the two ends. In nucleotides, the CDR3 is TGTGCCAGCAGTTTCGGGGGTTCCCCTGGGGCCAACGTCCTGACTTTC. Protein: CASSFGGSPGANVLTF.

V and J are TRBV28 and TRBJ2-4, with TRBD2 matching 13 bases. The CDR3 consists of 20 residues. Germline assignment: CDR1 MDHEN and CDR2 SYDVKM. With 3 bases clipped from V and 0 bases from J, the junction kept 11 bases outside the gene matches. In DNA form, the CDR3 reads TGTGCCAGCAGTTTCGTGAGGACTAGCGGGGGCCGACTAGCCAAAAACATTCAGTACTTC. This codes for CASSFVRTSGGRLAKNIQYF.

Only a few counts were recorded for this clonotype. The chain joins TRBV20-1 to TRBJ2-5; 7 bases line up with TRBD1. This CDR3 is 14 amino acids long. The germline V gene encodes CDR1 DFQATT and CDR2 SNEGSKA (reference sequence). With V trimmed by 6 bases and J by 5 bases, 12 bases remained unmatched. DNA for the CDR3: TGCAGTGCCGACCTGACGACAGGGTGGGAGACCCAGTACTTC. This gives the protein CSADLTTGWETQYF.

The chain links TRBV6-5 to TRBJ2-7; TRBD1 might be the D (6 bases). The germline V gene encodes CDR1 MNHEY and CDR2 SVGAGI. V dropped 9 bases and J dropped 2 bases, with 17 bases sitting between them. CDR3 length: 14 residues. CDR3 loop: CARKPGDTAYEQYF. CDR3 nucleotides: TGTGCCAGGAAACCAGGGGATACCGCCTACGAGCAGTACTTC.

This chain joins TRBV5-1 and TRBJ1-2; D gene ambiguous. This CDR3 region has 15 residues. Germline lookup yields CDR1 SGHRS and CDR2 YFSETQ. Trimming took 0 bases from V and 3 from J, leaving 12 bases between them. The CDR3 DNA reads TGCGCCAGCAGCTTGGAACCACCCCGGGACTATGGCTACACCTTC. It encodes CASSLEPPRDYGYTF.

This clonotype was observed at least ten times. The chain has TRBV29-1 and TRBJ2-3; D is unclear. V lost 6 bases, J lost 5 bases, and 0 bases lay in between. Germline V gene sequence: CDR1 SQVTM, CDR2 ANQGSEA. This CDR3 has 8 residues. CDR3 region: CSVDTQYF. The CDR3 bases are TGCAGCGTAGATACGCAGTATTTT.

This clonotype was observed a handful of times. This chain joins TRBV28 and TRBJ1-2; TRBD1 aligns across 9 bases. This CDR3 contains 18 residues. Per germline, CDR1 MDHEN and CDR2 SYDVKM. Unmatched junction bases numbered 17, after V lost 5 bases and J lost 4 bases. The CDR3 protein is CASSLPFEQGASSYGYTF. DNA of the CDR3: TGTGCCAGCAGTCTTCCGTTCGAACAGGGGGCATCATCCTATGGCTACACCTTC.

The table lists this clonotype with a count of one. This sequence may be a read error, since a much larger clone differs from it by one base. The chain couples TRBV5-1 to TRBJ2-1, with TRBD1 identical over 8 bases. Germline CDR1 SGHRS, CDR2 YFSETQ. The V gene end was trimmed by 4 bases and the J gene end by 9 bases; junction bases not matched to a gene: 6. This CDR3 spans 13 amino acids. This chain's CDR3 is CASSTTGASEQFF. As DNA, the CDR3 is TGCGCCAGCAGCACGACAGGGGCGAGTGAGCAGTTCTTC.

This clonotype occurred a few times. The rearrangement uses TRBV20-1 and TRBJ2-1; TRBD1 agrees at 7 bases. Germline loops: CDR1 DFQATT, CDR2 SNEGSKA (reference sequence). After removal of 1 base from V and 10 bases from J, the junction contained 4 bases not matched to a gene. This CDR3 is built from 12 residues. CDR3 DNA: TGCAGTGCTAGAGTGACAGGGCCGGAGCAGTTCTTC. Amino acids: CSARVTGPEQFF.

This clonotype was detected only a few times. The CDR3 reads CASSGTGSHTDTQYF. CDR3 nucleotides: TGTGCCAGCAGTGGGACAGGGTCACACACAGATACGCAGTATTTT. This rearrangement joins TRBV12-3 or TRBV12-4 to TRBJ2-3, with 9 bases that match TRBD1. This CDR3 is built from 15 residues. V shed 5 bases, J shed 2 bases, and the junction held 5 bases outside the gene matches.